Sequencing of this T cell receptor (beta chain) was carried out in a study of shared clonotypes between healthy human individuals. The germline V gene has CDR1 SGHAT and CDR2 FQNNGV. The CDR3 covers 15 residues. The germline V and J ends were trimmed by 1 base and 3 bases, with 12 bases remaining between them. Study processing details: ImmunoSEQ output lacked quality scores and full-length reads, limiting matched filtering. Libraries were prepared by immunoSEQ multiplex PCR; TCRdb keeps only in-frame clonotypes and omits some of them. The V and J calls and clone size are taken from that table; D and trimming were inferred from the DNA. The sample includes 2,100,000 or so clones, more than 90% of them seen just once. Study-wide results and limits: Though the depth was large, rarefaction showed that sorted-subset sequencing was incomplete.

CD4+ cells were split into CD45RA+ naive and CD45RA-negative memory subsets. In regard to this clone: Its antigen is not known.

Sequencing was carried out using naive CD4+ T cells sorted from blood. Subset in this sample: CD45RA+ positively selected. This chain connects TRBV11-2 to TRBJ1-1, with D maybe TRBD1 (6 bases). This TCR was sampled from a man in his late teens or twenties in good health. In DNA form, the CDR3 reads TGTGCCAGCAGCTTAGTTCGGGGGGCGGACACTGAAGCTTTCTTT. Translated, it gives CASSLVRGADTEAFF.